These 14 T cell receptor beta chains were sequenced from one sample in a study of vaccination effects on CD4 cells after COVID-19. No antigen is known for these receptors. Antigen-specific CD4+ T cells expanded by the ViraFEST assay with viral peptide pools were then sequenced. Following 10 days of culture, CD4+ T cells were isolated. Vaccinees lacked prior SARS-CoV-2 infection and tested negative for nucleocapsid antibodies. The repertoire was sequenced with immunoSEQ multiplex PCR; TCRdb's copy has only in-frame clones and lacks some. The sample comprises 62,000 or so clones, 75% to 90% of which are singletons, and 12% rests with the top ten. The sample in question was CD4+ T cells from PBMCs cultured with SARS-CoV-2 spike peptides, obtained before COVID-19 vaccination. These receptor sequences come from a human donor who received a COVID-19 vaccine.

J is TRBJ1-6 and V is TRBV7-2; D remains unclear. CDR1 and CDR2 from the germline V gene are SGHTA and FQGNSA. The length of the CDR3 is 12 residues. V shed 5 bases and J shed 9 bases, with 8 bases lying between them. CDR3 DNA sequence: TGTGCCAGCAGCCCACCGGCTTCACCCCTCCACTTT. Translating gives CASSPPASPLHF.

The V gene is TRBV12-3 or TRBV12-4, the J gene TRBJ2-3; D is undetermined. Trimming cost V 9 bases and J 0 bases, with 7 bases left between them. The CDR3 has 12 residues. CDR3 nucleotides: TGTGCCAGTGTAGGAAGCACAGATACGCAGTATTTT. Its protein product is CASVGSTDTQYF.

The CDR3, as DNA: TGTGCCATCAGTGAGTGGAAGAACACTGAAGCTTTCTTT. Translation: CAISEWKNTEAFF. The chain couples TRBV10-3 to TRBJ1-1, with unresolved D. Trimming cost V 1 base and J 1 base, with 4 bases left between them. Germline CDR1 and CDR2: ENHRY and SYGVKD. The CDR3 length is 13 residues.

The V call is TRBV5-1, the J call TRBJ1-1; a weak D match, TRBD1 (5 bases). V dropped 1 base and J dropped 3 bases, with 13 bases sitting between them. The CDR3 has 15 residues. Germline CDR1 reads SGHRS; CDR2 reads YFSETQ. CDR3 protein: CASSLQGGGDTEAFF. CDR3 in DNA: TGCGCCAGCAGCTTGCAGGGTGGGGGGGACACTGAAGCTTTCTTT.

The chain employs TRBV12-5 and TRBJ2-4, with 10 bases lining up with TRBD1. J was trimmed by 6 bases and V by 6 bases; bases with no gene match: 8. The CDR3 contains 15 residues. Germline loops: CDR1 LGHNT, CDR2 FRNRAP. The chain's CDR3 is CASGPGQGGPNIQYF. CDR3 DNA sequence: TGTGCTAGTGGGCCCGGACAGGGGGGTCCAAACATTCAGTACTTC.

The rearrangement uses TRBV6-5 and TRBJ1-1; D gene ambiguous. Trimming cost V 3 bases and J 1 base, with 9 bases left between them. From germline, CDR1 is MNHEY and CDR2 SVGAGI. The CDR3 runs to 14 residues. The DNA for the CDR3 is TGTGCCAGCAGTTATTGGCAGAGGAACACTGAAGCTTTCTTT. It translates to CASSYWQRNTEAFF.

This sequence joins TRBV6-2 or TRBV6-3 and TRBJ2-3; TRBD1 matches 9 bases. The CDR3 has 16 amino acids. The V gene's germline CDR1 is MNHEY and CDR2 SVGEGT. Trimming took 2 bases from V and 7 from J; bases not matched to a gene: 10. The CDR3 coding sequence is TGTGCCAGCAGTTACATTAGGGACAGGGAAGTGAATACGCAGTATTTT. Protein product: CASSYIRDREVNTQYF.

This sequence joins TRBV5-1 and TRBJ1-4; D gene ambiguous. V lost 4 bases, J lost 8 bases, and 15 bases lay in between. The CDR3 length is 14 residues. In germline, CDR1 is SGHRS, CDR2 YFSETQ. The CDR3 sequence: CASSAGLSGEKLFF. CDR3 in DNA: TGCGCCAGCAGCGCTGGACTCTCCGGGGAAAAACTGTTTTTT.

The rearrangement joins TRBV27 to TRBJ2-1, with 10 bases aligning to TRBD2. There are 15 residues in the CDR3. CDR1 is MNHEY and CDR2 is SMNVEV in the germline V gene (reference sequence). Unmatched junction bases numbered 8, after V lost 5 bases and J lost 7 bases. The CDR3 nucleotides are TGTGCCAGCAGTCCGTTAAGCGGGGGGGCTAATGAGCAGTTCTTC. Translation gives CASSPLSGGANEQFF.

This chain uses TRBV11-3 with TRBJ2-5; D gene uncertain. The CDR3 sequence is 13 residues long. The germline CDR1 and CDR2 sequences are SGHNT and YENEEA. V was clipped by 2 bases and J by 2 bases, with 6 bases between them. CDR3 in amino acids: CASSLSLQETQYF. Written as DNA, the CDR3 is TGTGCCAGCAGCTTATCATTACAAGAGACCCAGTACTTC.

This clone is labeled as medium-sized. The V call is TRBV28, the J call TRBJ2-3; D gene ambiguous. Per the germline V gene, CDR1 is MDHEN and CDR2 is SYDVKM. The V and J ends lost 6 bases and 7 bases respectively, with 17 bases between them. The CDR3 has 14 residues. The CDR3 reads CASSVPPTENTQYF. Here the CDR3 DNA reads TGTGCCAGCAGCGTTCCCCCGACGGAAAATACGCAGTATTTT.

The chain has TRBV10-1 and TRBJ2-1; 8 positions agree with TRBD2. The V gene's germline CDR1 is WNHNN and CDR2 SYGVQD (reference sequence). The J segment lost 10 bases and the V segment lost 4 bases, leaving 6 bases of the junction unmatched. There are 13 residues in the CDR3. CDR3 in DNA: TGCGCCAGCAGTGGCGGACTAGCCGGGGAGCAGTTCTTC. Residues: CASSGGLAGEQFF.

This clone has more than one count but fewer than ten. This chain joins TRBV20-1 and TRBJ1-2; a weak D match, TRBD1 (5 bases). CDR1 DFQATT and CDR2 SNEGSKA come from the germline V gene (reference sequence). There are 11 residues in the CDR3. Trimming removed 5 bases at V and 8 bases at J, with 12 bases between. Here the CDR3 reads CSAQRRGGYTF. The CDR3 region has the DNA TGCAGTGCTCAAAGACGGGGCGGCTACACCTTC.

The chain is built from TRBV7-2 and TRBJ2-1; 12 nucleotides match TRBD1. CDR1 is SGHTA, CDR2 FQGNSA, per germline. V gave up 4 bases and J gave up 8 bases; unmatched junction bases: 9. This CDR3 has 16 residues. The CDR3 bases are TGTGCCAGCAGCTCGGCCTGGGACAGGGGGCTTCATGAGCAGTTCTTC. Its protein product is CASSSAWDRGLHEQFF.